Sequencing of this T cell receptor (beta chain) was carried out in a study of blood T cell repertoires in COVID-19. Study as a whole: The cDNA or gDNA used as material had been derived from T cells, B-cell-depleted T cells, or PBMCs.

How the authors handled the data: Estimation of nucleated cell counts relied on the amplification of reference gene primers. Sequenced by immunoSEQ multiplex PCR; TCRdb stores in-frame clones only, minus some. V and J calls and clone size are copied from that table; D and trimming were computed from the DNA. The table lists under 30,000 clones, roughly 87% of them singletons. Between the trimmed V and J ends, which lost 6 bases and 0 bases, there was a span of 8 bases. CDR3 size: 13 residues. Germline CDR1 is MNHEY and CDR2 is SVGAGI. The specimen sequenced was peripheral blood. The rearrangement uses TRBV6-5 and TRBJ1-1; no reliable D call. The sequence was collected from a human donor in a cohort sampled during active COVID-19. This chain's CDR3 is CASSPGVNTEAFF. The DNA for the CDR3 is TGTGCCAGCAGCCCAGGTGTGAACACTGAAGCTTTCTTT.